The 6 T cell receptor beta chains given below trace back to one sample, sequenced in a study of regulatory T cells in long-lasting Graves disease. Time point denoted: newly diagnosed GD, antithyroid drugs for less than 3 months. The TCR library was made from RNA that had been extracted from PBMCs in TRIzol. Investigators prepared the TCR beta libraries by applying iRepertoire HTBI primers and Arm-PCR of CDR3 regions. TCRdb recomputed calls from the multiplex PCR reads with MiXCR, one row per CDR3 protein. The repertoire includes 530,000 or so distinct CDR3 sequences, roughly 13% of them detected once, and over 7.5% sits in the top ten. These records were also assigned to another study, of T cells in Graves' hyperthyroidism and ophthalmopathy.

Specimen: peripheral blood mononuclear cells (PBMCs), collected at new diagnosis, from a patient treated with antithyroid drugs. Source of these receptors: a man aged 25-45 years with Graves disease.

This clonotype was counted at least ten times. The chain couples TRBV6-2 or TRBV6-3 to TRBJ2-7; 7 nucleotides match TRBD2. This CDR3 has 16 residues. V dropped 6 bases and J dropped 4; count of bases not matched to a gene: 15. Germline V gene sequence: CDR1 MNHEY, CDR2 SVGEGT. CDR3 DNA: TGTGCCAGCAGCTTGACCCGCGGACTAGAAAGGTACGAGCAGTACTTC. Translated: CASSLTRGLERYEQYF.

This clonotype showed up many times. The V call is TRBV6-1, the J call TRBJ2-3, with 10 bases fitting TRBD2. V trimming: 7 bases; J trimming: 6 bases; junction bases outside the gene matches: 4. The CDR3 spans 13 residues. The germline V gene encodes CDR1 MNHNS and CDR2 SASEGT. The CDR3 protein is CASTLAGEDTQYF. The CDR3, as DNA: TGTGCCAGCACCCTAGCGGGAGAGGATACGCAGTATTTT.

J is TRBJ2-3 and V is TRBV28, with D perhaps assigned TRBD1 or TRBD2 (8 bases each). The CDR3 runs 16 residues. V was pared by 2 bases and J by 9 bases, with 21 bases between. Germline loops: CDR1 MDHEN, CDR2 SYDVKM. The CDR3 DNA sequence: TGTGCCAGCAGTTTACCACCCGGGACAGGCGGGGGGACGCAGTATTTT. It is translated as CASSLPPGTGGGTQYF.

At least ten counts were recorded for this clonotype. The chain has TRBV2 and TRBJ1-2; D ambiguous. V lost 10 bases, J lost 8 bases, and 23 bases lay in between. The CDR3 is 14 amino acids. From germline, CDR1 is SNHLY and CDR2 FYNNEI. The CDR3 nucleotides are TGTGCCATCCGGGAGTCGGCAGTAGGGAGCGGCTACACCTTC. Its translation: CAIRESAVGSGYTF.

This clonotype was seen more than once but under ten times. The chain recombines TRBV24-1 with TRBJ2-5, with TRBD2 identical over 7 bases. V shed 4 bases and J 4 bases; nucleotides not matched to a gene: 8. Germline V gives CDR1 KGHDR, CDR2 SFDVKD. This CDR3 region has 15 residues. The CDR3 reads CATSETAGVRETQYF. Here the CDR3 DNA reads TGTGCCACCAGTGAGACCGCGGGAGTCCGAGAGACCCAGTACTTC.

This clonotype came up a few times. The CDR3 sequence is CSAMFPGRNEKLFF. Here the CDR3 DNA reads TGCAGTGCCATGTTCCCGGGACGTAATGAAAAACTGTTTTTT. V usage is TRBV20-1 and J usage is TRBJ1-4, with D perhaps matching TRBD1 (5 bases). Germline V gene sequence: CDR1 DFQATT, CDR2 SNEGSKA (reference sequence). The CDR3 has 14 amino acids. Deletions cut 6 bases from V and 4 bases from J, with 15 bases between.